This T cell receptor (beta chain) stems from a study of control samples from healthy donors and cancer patients (dated by TCRdb to the early 2020s). From the germline V gene, CDR1 is SGHRS and CDR2 is YFSETQ. The CDR3 has 15 amino acids, counting the end cysteine and phenylalanine. The sequence is cut down to CDR3 DNA, 45 bases in frame from base 1. V loses 0 bases of germline sequence and J loses 0 bases, and the interval between the two ends is 9 bases. Concerning this clone itself: Its antigen is unknown. No base quality values were provided; no much bigger clone lies one nucleotide off.

The receptor library was made with the immunoSEQ multiplex PCR assay. Sourced from immuneACCESS, this table was stored by TCRdb with only in-frame sequences that have V and J called. A share of the clones is absent; for the studies checked, an unresolved V gene accounts for under half, and the remainder has no known explanation. The sample has fewer than 100,000 clones on record, roughly 82% of them singletons. The ten top clones hold around 10% of the sample. The TCR sequence derives from a woman aged 55 to 70 in good health. The chain is made from TRBV5-1 and TRBJ1-1, with no confident D gene call. The sample taken for sequencing was blood. CDR3 loop: CASSLGTGMNTEAFF. The nucleotides are TGCGCCAGCAGCTTGGGGACGGGAATGAACACTGAAGCTTTCTTT.